The rows below give T cell receptor beta chains drawn from one sample of a study of cytomegalovirus exposure and HLA in healthy donors. TCRdb keeps only in-frame clones here, not all; method: immunoSEQ multiplex PCR. The sample totals under 200,000 clones. Sequencing used PBMCs. The receptors were sampled from a woman aged 18-29 years in good health and CMV-seropositive. CDR3s include the opening cysteine and the closing phenylalanine or tryptophan. The D gene is left open where the match is weak.

>TRBV10-1|TRBJ2-1|TRBD2
TGCGCCAGCAGTACGGGGGGAGGGATCTCCTACAATGAGCAGTTCTTC
CASSTGGGISYNEQFF
>TRBV11-2|TRBJ2-7|TRBD2
TGTGCCAGCAGCCGCCTTGGGCTAGCGGGGAGAGCCTACGAGCAGTACTTC
CASSRLGLAGRAYEQYF
>TRBV5-1|TRBJ1-6|-
TGCGCCAGCAGCCGGACAGAGAATTCACCCCTCCACTTT
CASSRTENSPLHF
>TRBV15|TRBJ1-2|-
TGTGCCACCAGCAGAGATGTCGGCTATGGCTACACCTTC
CATSRDVGYGYTF
>TRBV7-6|TRBJ2-2|TRBD2
TGTGCCAGCAGCCTCGGGGCTAGCGGGGGCACCGGGGAGCTGTTTTTT
CASSLGASGGTGELFF
>TRBV12-5|TRBJ2-7|TRBD2
TGTGCTAGTGGTCCGAGCGGGAGGGCCTCCTACGAGCAGTACTTC
CASGPSGRASYEQYF
>TRBV4-1|TRBJ2-7|TRBD1
TGCGCCAGCAGCCAAGATAGTCAAACAGGGGGTAGGGACGAGCAGTACTTC
CASSQDSQTGGRDEQYF
>TRBV12-5|TRBJ1-2|-
TGTGCTAGTGGTTTTCTTCCAGGCAGCTATGGCTACACCTTC
CASGFLPGSYGYTF
>TRBV7-3|TRBJ1-2|-
TGTGCCAGCAGCCCCGACGTAGGAGGCGGCTACACCTTC
CASSPDVGGGYTF
>TRBV27|TRBJ1-2|-
TGTGCCAGCAGTTTATCGACTGATCTTTACGGCTACACCTTC
CASSLSTDLYGYTF
>TRBV9|TRBJ2-1|TRBD2
TGTGCCAGCAGCCCCGACCCCCGGACTAGCGGACGGGAGCAGTTCTTC
CASSPDPRTSGREQFF
>TRBV18|TRBJ1-1|-
TGTGCCAGCTCCCTCTTTGAGGGCGCGAACACTGAAGCTTTCTTT
CASSLFEGANTEAFF
>TRBV15|TRBJ2-7|-
TGTGCCACCAGCAGAGATGAGTGGATGACTTACGAGCAGTACTTC
CATSRDEWMTYEQYF
>TRBV29-1|TRBJ1-2|TRBD1
TGCAGCGTACCTTACAGGGGGCGCTTGGACTATGGCTACACCTTC
CSVPYRGRLDYGYTF
>TRBV5-5|TRBJ2-3|-
TGTGCCAGCAGCTTGGTACCTCTAGCGATCCCCGCAGATACGCAGTATTTT
CASSLVPLAIPADTQYF
>TRBV5-5|TRBJ1-4|-
TGTGCCAGCAGCTCCAGGGGAATTCCTGGAAAACTGTTTTTT
CASSSRGIPGKLFF
>TRBV19|TRBJ1-2|TRBD1
TGTGCCAGTAGCACAAACAGGGGGCTGCGGGGGAACTATGGCTACACCTTC
CASSTNRGLRGNYGYTF
>TRBV5-1|TRBJ2-7|TRBD2
TGCGCCAGCAGACGGGGGGGCTCCTACGAGCAGTACTTC
CASRRGGSYEQYF
>TRBV2|TRBJ1-5|-
TGTGCCAGCACGTGGACAGTGGAAAGCAATCAGCCCCAGCATTTT
CASTWTVESNQPQHF
>TRBV18|TRBJ1-3|-
TGTGCCAGCTCACCACAATTTGGAGGGTCTGGAAACACCATATATTTT
CASSPQFGGSGNTIYF
>TRBV5-6|TRBJ2-3|TRBD2
TGTGCCGGCAGCCCCCTAGAAGCGGGGGGGCCGGATACGCAGTATTTT
CAGSPLEAGGPDTQYF
>TRBV29-1|TRBJ2-5|-
TGCAGCGTTCAGACAAATCAACAAGAGACCCAGTACTTC
CSVQTNQQETQYF
>TRBV19|TRBJ2-1|-
TGTGCCAGTAGTATCCGCCGTGGCGGATCGTTTGATGAGCAGTTCTTC
CASSIRRGGSFDEQFF
>TRBV6-5|TRBJ2-7|-
TGTGCCAGCAGTTTAGGGGGGGGTCCAAGCTCCTACGAGCAGTACTTC
CASSLGGGPSSYEQYF
>TRBV11-3|TRBJ2-5|-
TGTGCCAGCAGCTCCAGACTACCCCAAGAGACCCAGTACTTC
CASSSRLPQETQYF
>TRBV30|TRBJ1-5|-
TGTGCCTGGAGTGTGAAGGGAGGCAATCAGCCCCAGCATTTT
CAWSVKGGNQPQHF
>TRBV19|TRBJ1-1|TRBD1
TGTGCCAGTAGTCCCAGCCGGGACAGGGGGACGGGAACTGAAGCTTTCTTT
CASSPSRDRGTGTEAFF
>TRBV5-6|TRBJ2-7|TRBD1
TGTGCCAGCAGCCGTTGGGGCAGGGGGTTCGGGCAGTACTTC
CASSRWGRGFGQYF
>TRBV5-1|TRBJ2-2|-
TGCGCCAGCAGCCCCCGCACTAACGGGGAGCTGTTTTTT
CASSPRTNGELFF